This entry lists 8 T cell receptor beta chains sequenced from one sample in a study of early T cells in non-severe SARS-CoV-2 infection. TCRdb fed the 5' RACE reads into MiXCR, producing one record per CDR3 protein. The data contain 60,000 or so distinct CDR3 sequences, 8% to 9.5% of them singletons. The sample was whole blood. These receptors were taken from an adult who was a healthcare worker with PCR-confirmed SARS-CoV-2 infection or an uninfected control (not recorded which).

The table lists this clonotype with a few counts. This chain connects TRBV12-3 or TRBV12-4 to TRBJ2-2; D is ambiguous. V was shortened by 7 bases and J by 4 bases, with 7 bases between the two germline ends. The CDR3 runs to 12 residues. CDR3 residues: CASTPVTGELFF. As DNA, the CDR3 is TGTGCCAGCACTCCCGTCACCGGGGAGCTGTTTTTT.

This clonotype was picked up many times. This rearrangement joins TRBV10-3 to TRBJ2-1; D not certain. The germline gives CDR1 ENHRY, CDR2 SYGVKD. V shed 0 bases and J shed 5 bases, with 11 bases lying between them. CDR3 size: 15 residues. The CDR3 region has the DNA TGTGCCATCAGTGAGTCGGGCGCGAATCACAATGAGCAGTTCTTC. This gives the protein CAISESGANHNEQFF.

This clonotype came up a few times. The CDR3 here is CSAPPQETQYF. The CDR3 DNA reads as TGCAGTGCTCCCCCCCAAGAGACCCAGTACTTC. J is TRBJ2-5 and V is TRBV20-1, with D hard to call. Looked up from germline, CDR1 is DFQATT and CDR2 is SNEGSKA (reference sequence). Trimming took off 5 bases at V and 1 base at J, with 5 bases between the two ends. The length of the CDR3 is 11 residues.

The sample holds many counts of this clonotype. V gene TRBV28 combines with J gene TRBJ2-1, with TRBD2 matching over 10 bases. Germline V gene data show CDR1 as MDHEN and CDR2 as SYDVKM. The CDR3 covers 17 residues. J gave up 9 bases and V 5 bases, and 16 bases lay outside the gene matches. The CDR3 DNA sequence: TGTGCCAGCAGTATAAGGGGTAGCGGGGGGCCGTACGGTGAGCAGTTCTTC. Its translation is CASSIRGSGGPYGEQFF.

In this sample, this clonotype turned up many times. The chain joins TRBV27 to TRBJ2-6; D assignment may be TRBD1 or TRBD2 (6 bases each). Per germline, CDR1 MNHEY and CDR2 SMNVEV (reference sequence). CDR3 length: 17 amino acids. Trimming took 8 bases from V and 0 from J, leaving 17 bases between them. For the CDR3, the DNA is TGTGCCAGCCCGAGGAGGAGGGGGAACTCTGGGGCCAACGTCCTGACTTTC. It is translated as CASPRRRGNSGANVLTF.

This clonotype has ten or more counts. This sequence joins TRBV6-2 or TRBV6-3 and TRBJ2-3, with a tentative D call TRBD1 (5 bases). CDR3 length: 13 amino acids. Per germline, CDR1 MNHEY and CDR2 SVGEGT. V gave up 5 bases and J gave up 4 bases, with 10 bases separating them. CDR3 in amino acids: CASSRQGADTQYF. For the CDR3, the DNA is TGTGCCAGCAGTCGGCAGGGCGCAGATACGCAGTATTTT.

This clonotype was seen many times. The chain couples TRBV28 to TRBJ2-2, with D maybe TRBD2 (5 bases). Germline CDR1 reads MDHEN; CDR2 reads SYDVKM. V lost 2 bases to trimming and J lost 6 bases, with 10 bases between them. The length of the CDR3 is 14 residues. CDR3 coding DNA: TGTGCCAGCAGTTTAGGGAGTCCCCCCGGGGAGCTGTTTTTT. Translated, it gives CASSLGSPPGELFF.

The CDR3 reads CASGADSRRQYF. CDR3 DNA sequence: TGTGCCAGCGGGGCAGACTCTCGACGACAGTACTTC. The V gene is TRBV28, the J gene TRBJ2-7, with D perhaps TRBD1 (5 bases). Germline CDR1 reads MDHEN; CDR2 reads SYDVKM. Between the trimmed V and J ends, which lost 8 bases and 10 bases, there was a span of 18 bases. CDR3 length: 12 residues.